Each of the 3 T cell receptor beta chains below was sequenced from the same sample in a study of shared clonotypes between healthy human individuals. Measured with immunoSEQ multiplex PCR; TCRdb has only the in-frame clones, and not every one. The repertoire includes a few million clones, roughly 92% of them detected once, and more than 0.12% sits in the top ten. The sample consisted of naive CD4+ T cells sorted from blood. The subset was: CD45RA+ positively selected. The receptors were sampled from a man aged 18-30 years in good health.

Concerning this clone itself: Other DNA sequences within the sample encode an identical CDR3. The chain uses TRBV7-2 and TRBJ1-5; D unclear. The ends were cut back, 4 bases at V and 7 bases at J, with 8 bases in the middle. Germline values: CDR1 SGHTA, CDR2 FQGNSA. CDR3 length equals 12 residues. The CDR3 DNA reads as TGTGCCAGCAGCTCCCGAGGGCAGCCCCAGCATTTT. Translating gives CASSSRGQPQHF. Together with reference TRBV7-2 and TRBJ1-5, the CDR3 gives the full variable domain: GAGVSQSPSNKVTEKGKDVELRCDPISGHTALYWYRQSLGQGLEFLIYFQGNSAPDKSGLPSDRFSAERTGGSVSTLTIQRTQQEDSAVYLCASSSRGQPQHFGDGTRLSIL.

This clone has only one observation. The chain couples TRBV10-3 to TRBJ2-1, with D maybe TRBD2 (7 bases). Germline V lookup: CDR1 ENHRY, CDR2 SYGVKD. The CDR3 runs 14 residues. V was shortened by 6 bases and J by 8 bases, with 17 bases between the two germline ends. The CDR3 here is CAIRATRGGDEQFF. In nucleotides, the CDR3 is TGTGCCATCAGAGCGACTAGGGGGGGCGATGAGCAGTTCTTC.

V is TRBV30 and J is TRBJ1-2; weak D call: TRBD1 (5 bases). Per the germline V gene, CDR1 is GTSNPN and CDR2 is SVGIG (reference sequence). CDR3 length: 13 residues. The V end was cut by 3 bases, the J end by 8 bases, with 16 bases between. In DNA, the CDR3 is TGTGCCTGGAGATTGGGGGGAATGGGCGGCTACACCTTC. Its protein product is CAWRLGGMGGYTF.